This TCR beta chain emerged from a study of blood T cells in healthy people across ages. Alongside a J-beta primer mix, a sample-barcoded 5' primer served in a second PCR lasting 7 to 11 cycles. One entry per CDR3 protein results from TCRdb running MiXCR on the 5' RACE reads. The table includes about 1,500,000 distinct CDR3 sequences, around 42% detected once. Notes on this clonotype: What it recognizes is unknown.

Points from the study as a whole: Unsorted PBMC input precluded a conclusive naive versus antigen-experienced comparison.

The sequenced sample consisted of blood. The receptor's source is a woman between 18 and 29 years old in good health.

The CDR3 nucleotides read TGCGCCAGCAGCCAAGGGGTGGCGACTAATGAAAAACTGTTTTTT. It translates to CASSQGVATNEKLFF. The J gene is TRBJ1-4, the V gene TRBV4-1, with D unresolved. Germline V CDR1 and CDR2: MGHRA, YSYEKL. The CDR3 extends over 15 amino acids. Trimming shortened V by 1 base and J by 2 bases, and 8 bases separated the two germline ends.